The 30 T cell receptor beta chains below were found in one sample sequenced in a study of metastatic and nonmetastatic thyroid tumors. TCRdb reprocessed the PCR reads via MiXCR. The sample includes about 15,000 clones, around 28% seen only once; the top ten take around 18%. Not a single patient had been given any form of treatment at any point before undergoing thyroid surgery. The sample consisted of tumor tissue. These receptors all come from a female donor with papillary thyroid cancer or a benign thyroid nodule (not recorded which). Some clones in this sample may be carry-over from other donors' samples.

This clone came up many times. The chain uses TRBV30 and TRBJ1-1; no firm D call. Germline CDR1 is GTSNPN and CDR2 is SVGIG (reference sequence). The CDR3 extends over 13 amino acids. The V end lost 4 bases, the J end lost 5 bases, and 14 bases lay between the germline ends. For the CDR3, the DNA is TGTGCCTGGACCATCCCCTTGGGAACTGAAGCTTTCTTT. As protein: CAWTIPLGTEAFF.

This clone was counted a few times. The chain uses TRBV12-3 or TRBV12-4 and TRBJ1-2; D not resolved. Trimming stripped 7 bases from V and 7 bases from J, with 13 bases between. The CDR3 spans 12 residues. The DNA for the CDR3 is TGTGCCAGCACCTCTACACCCTCTGGCTACACCTTC. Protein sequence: CASTSTPSGYTF.

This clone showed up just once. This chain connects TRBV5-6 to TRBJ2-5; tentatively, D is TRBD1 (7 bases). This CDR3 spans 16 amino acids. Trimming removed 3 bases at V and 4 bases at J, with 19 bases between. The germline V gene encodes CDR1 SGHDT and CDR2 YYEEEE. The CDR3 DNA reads TGTGCCAGCAGCTCCAGTAGGAGGGGGCTTAGAGAGACCCAGTACTTC. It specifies CASSSSRRGLRETQYF.

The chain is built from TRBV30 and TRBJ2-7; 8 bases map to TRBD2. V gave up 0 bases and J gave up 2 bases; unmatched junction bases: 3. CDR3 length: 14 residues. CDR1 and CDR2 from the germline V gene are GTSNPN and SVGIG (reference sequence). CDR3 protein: CAWSVSGLAYEQYF. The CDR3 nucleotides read TGTGCCTGGAGTGTTTCGGGACTAGCCTACGAGCAGTACTTC.

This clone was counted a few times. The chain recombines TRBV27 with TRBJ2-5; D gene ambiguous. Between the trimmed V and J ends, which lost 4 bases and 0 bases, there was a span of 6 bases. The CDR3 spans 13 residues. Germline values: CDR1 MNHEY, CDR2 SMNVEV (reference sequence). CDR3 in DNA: TGTGCCAGCAGTTCCCGGTACCAAGAGACCCAGTACTTC. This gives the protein CASSSRYQETQYF.

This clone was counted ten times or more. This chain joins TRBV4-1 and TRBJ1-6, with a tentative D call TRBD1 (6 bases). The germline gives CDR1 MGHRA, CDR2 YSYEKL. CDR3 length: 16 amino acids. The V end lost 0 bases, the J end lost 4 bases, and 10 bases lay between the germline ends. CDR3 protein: CASSQEGGAYNSPLHF. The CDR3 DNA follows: TGCGCCAGCAGCCAAGAAGGGGGGGCTTATAATTCACCCCTCCACTTT.

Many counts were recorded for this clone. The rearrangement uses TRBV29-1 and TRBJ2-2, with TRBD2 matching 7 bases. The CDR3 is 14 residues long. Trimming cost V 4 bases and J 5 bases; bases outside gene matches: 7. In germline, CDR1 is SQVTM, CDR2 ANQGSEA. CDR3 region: CSVAREFGTGELFF. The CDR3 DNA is TGCAGCGTTGCGCGGGAGTTTGGGACCGGGGAGCTGTTTTTT.

The CDR3 here is CASSTDGGSPLHF. The CDR3 DNA reads as TGTGCCAGCAGCACCGACGGGGGCTCACCCCTCCACTTT. V usage is TRBV11-3 and J usage is TRBJ1-6; the D gene is possibly TRBD1 (6 bases). V was pared by 5 bases and J by 10 bases, with 12 bases between. CDR3 length: 13 amino acids. Looked up from germline, CDR1 is SGHNT and CDR2 is YENEEA.

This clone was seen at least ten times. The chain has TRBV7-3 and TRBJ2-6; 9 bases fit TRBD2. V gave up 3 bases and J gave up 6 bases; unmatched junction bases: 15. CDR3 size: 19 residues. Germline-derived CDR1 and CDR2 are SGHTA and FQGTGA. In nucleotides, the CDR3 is TGTGCCAGCAGCTTTAACGGACAGCGGGGGGCCGGGTTGGCCAACGTCCTGACTTTC. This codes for CASSFNGQRGAGLANVLTF.

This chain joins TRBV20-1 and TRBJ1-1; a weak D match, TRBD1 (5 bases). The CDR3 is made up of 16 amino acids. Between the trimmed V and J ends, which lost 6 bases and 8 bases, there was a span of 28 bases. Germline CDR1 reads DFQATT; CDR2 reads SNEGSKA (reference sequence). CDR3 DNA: TGCAGTGCGCCCCCGGGTGGAAGCCGGACAAGGAACGAAGCTTTCTTT. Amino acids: CSAPPGGSRTRNEAFF.

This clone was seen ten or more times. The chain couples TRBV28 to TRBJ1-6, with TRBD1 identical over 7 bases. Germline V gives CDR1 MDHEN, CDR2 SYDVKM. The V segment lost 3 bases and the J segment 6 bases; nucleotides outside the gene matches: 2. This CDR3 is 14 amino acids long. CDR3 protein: CASSFGTANSPLHF. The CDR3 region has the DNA TGTGCCAGCAGTTTCGGGACAGCTAATTCACCCCTCCACTTT. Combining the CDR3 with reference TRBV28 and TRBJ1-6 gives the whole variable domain DVKVTQSSRYLVKRTGEKVFLECVQDMDHENMFWYRQDPGLGLRLIYFSYDVKMKEKGDIPEGYSVSREKKERFSLILESASTNQTSMYLCASSFGTANSPLHFGNGTRLTVT.

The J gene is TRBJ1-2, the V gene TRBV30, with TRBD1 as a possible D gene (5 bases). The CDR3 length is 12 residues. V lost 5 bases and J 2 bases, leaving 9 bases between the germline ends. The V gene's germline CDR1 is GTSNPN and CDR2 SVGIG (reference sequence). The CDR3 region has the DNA TGTGCCTGGTCCCGGGGCAACTATGGCTACACCTTC. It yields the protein CAWSRGNYGYTF.

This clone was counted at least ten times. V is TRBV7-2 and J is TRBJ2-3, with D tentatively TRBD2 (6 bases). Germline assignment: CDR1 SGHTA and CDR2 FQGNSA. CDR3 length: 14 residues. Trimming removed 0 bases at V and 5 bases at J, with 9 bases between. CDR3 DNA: TGTGCCAGCAGCTTAGCGGGAGCGGGAGATACGCAGTATTTT. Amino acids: CASSLAGAGDTQYF.

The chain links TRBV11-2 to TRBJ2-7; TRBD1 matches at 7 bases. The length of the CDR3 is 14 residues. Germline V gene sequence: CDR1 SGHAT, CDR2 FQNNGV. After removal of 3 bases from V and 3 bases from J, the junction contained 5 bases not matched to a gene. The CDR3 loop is CASSFADRVYEQYF. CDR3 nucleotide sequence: TGTGCCAGCAGCTTTGCAGACAGGGTCTACGAGCAGTACTTC.

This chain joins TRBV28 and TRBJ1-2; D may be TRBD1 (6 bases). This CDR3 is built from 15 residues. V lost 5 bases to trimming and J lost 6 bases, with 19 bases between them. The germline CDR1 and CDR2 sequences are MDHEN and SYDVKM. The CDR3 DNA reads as TGTGCCAGCAGTCCACCCCGGCGGGCAGGGGATGGCTACACCTTC. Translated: CASSPPRRAGDGYTF.

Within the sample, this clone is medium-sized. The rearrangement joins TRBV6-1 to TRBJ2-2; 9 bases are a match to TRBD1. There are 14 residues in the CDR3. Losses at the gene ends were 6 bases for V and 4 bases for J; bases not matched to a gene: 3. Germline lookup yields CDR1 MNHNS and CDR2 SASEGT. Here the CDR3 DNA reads TGTGCCAGCAGAACGGACAGGGGCACCGGGGAGCTGTTTTTT. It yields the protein CASRTDRGTGELFF.

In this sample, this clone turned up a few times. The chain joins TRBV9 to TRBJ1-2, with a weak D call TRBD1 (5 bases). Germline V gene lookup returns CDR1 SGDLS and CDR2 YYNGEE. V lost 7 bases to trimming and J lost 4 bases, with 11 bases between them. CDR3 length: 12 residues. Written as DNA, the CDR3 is TGTGCCAGCGGGGCCGGGGCCTATGGCTACACCTTC. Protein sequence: CASGAGAYGYTF.

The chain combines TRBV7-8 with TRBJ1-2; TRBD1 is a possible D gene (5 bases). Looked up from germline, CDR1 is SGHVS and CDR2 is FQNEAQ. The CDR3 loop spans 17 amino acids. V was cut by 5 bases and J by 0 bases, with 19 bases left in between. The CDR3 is CASSVGTLLKANYGYTF. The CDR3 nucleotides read TGTGCCAGCAGCGTAGGGACTTTACTGAAAGCTAACTATGGCTACACCTTC.

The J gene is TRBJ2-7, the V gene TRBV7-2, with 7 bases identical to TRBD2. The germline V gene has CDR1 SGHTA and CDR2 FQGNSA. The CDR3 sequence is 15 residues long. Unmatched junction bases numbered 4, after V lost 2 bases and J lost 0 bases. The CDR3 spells CASSLWASGSYEQYF. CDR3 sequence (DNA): TGTGCCAGCAGCTTATGGGCTAGCGGCTCCTACGAGCAGTACTTC. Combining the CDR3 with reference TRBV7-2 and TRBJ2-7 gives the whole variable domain GAGVSQSPSNKVTEKGKDVELRCDPISGHTALYWYRQSLGQGLEFLIYFQGNSAPDKSGLPSDRFSAERTGGSVSTLTIQRTQQEDSAVYLCASSLWASGSYEQYFGPGTRLTVT.

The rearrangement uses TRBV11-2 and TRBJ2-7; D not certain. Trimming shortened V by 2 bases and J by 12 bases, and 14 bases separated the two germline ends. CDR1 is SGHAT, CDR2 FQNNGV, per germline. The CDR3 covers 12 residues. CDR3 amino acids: CASSLNTRWPYF. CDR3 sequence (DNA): TGTGCCAGCAGCTTAAACACTCGATGGCCGTACTTC.

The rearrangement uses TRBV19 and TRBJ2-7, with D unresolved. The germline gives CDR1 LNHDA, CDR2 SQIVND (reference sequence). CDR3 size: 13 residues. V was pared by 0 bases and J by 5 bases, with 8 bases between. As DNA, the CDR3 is TGTGCCAGTAGTATAGATAAAGGGCACGAGCAGTACTTC. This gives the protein CASSIDKGHEQYF.

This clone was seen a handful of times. In nucleotides, the CDR3 is TGTGCCAGCAGCCAACAGACAGGGGTAACCTACGAGCAGTACTTC. Amino acid sequence: CASSQQTGVTYEQYF. The V call is TRBV14, the J call TRBJ2-7; 8 bases match TRBD1. The V and J ends lost 2 bases and 2 bases, in that order; junction bases with no gene match: 5. Germline V gene data show CDR1 as SGHDN and CDR2 as FVKESK. The CDR3 consists of 15 residues.

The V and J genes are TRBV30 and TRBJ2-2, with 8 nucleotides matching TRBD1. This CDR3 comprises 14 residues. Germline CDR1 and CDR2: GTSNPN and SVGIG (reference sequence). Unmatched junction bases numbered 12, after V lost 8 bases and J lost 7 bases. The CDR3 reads CAQDREAVYGELFF. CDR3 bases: TGTGCCCAGGACAGGGAGGCTGTTTACGGGGAGCTGTTTTTT.

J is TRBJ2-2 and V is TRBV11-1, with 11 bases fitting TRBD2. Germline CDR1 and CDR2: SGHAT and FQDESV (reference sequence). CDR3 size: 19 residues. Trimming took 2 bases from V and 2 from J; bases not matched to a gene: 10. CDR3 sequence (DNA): TGTGCCAGCAGCTTAAAAGCACGGCTAGCGGGGGGAAACACCGGGGAGCTGTTTTTT. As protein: CASSLKARLAGGNTGELFF. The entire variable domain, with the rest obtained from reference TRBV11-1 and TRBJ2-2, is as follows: EAEVAQSPRYKITEKSQAVAFWCDPISGHATLYWYRQILGQGPELLVQFQDESVVDDSQLPKDRFSAERLKGVDSTLKIQPAELGDSAMYLCASSLKARLAGGNTGELFFGEGSRLTVL.

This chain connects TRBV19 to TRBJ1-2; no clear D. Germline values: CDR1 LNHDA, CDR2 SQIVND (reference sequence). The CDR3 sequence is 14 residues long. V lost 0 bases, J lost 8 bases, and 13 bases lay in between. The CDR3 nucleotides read TGTGCCAGTAGTATAGATACGTCGACGTCGGGCTACACCTTC. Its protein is CASSIDTSTSGYTF.

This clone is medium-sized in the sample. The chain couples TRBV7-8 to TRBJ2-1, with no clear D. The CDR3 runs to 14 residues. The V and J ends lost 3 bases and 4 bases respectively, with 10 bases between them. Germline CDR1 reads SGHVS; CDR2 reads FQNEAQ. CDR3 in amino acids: CASSFLPEYNEQFF. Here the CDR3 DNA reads TGTGCCAGCAGCTTTCTACCTGAGTACAATGAGCAGTTCTTC.

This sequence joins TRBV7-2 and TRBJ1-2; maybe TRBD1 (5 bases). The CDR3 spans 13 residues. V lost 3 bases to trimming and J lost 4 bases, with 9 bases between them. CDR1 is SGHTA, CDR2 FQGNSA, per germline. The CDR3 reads CASSLGQSYGYTF. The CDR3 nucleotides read TGTGCCAGCAGCTTGGGGCAGTCCTATGGCTACACCTTC.

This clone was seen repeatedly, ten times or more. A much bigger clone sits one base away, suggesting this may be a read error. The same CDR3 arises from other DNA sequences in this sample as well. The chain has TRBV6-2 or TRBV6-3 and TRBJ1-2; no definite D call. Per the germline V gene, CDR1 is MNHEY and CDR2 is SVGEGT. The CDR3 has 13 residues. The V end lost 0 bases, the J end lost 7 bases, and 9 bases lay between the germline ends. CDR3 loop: CASSYSLTFGYTF. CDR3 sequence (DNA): TGTGCCAGCAGTTACTCACTGACTTTTGGCTACACCTTC.

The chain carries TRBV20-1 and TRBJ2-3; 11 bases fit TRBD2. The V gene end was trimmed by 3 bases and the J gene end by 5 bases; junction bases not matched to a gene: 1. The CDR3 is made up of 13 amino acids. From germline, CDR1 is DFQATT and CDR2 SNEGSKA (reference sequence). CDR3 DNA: TGCAGTGCTAGGACTAGCGGGATAGATACGCAGTATTTT. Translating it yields CSARTSGIDTQYF.

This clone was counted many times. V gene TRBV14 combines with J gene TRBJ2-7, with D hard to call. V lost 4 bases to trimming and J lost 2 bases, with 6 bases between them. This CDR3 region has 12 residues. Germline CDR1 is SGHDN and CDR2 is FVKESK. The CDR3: CASSPRPYEQYF. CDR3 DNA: TGTGCCAGCAGCCCCCGACCCTACGAGCAGTACTTC.